The 25 T cell receptor beta chains listed next were all sequenced from one sample in a study of T-cell memory formation after mild COVID-19. TCRdb redid the calling of the 5' RACE reads with MiXCR, one entry per CDR3 protein. The sample has under 350,000 distinct CDR3 sequences; roughly 15% are singletons. The source material was PBMCs or a T cell subset sorted from them (not recorded which). The receptors were gathered from a man in his late teens or twenties who had mild COVID-19 (a few samples of this study predate the infection). Cell type and time point are not known.

This clonotype appeared a few times. The chain has TRBV7-9 and TRBJ2-1; unclear D gene. V shed 7 bases and J shed 9 bases, with 10 bases lying between them. Germline loops: CDR1 SEHNR, CDR2 FQNEAQ (reference sequence). The CDR3 extends over 11 amino acids. CDR3 residues: CASILGSEQFF. CDR3 sequence (DNA): TGTGCCAGCATCTTGGGTAGTGAGCAGTTCTTC.

The V and J genes are TRBV6-5 and TRBJ1-3; D gene unclear. Between the trimmed V and J ends, which lost 6 bases and 0 bases, there was a span of 12 bases. The CDR3 extends over 15 amino acids. The germline CDR1 and CDR2 sequences are MNHEY and SVGAGI. CDR3 DNA: TGTGCCAGCAGAGACGGACCCAGCTCTGGAAACACCATATATTTT. Protein sequence: CASRDGPSSGNTIYF.

This clonotype was counted only a few times. The chain carries TRBV10-2 and TRBJ2-2; D might be TRBD1 or TRBD2, each matching 6 bases. The V gene lost 6 bases and the J gene lost 5 bases, with 13 bases spanning the gap. This CDR3 comprises 14 residues. Looked up from germline, CDR1 is WSHSY and CDR2 is SAAADI. CDR3 sequence (DNA): TGCGCCAGCAGAACGGGGGCTTGGACCGGGGAGCTGTTTTTT. Encoded protein: CASRTGAWTGELFF.

This clonotype has only a few counts. J is TRBJ2-5 and V is TRBV7-3, with 8 bases identical to TRBD1. Per germline, CDR1 SGHTA and CDR2 FQGTGA. V trimming: 5 bases; J trimming: 2 bases; junction bases outside the gene matches: 7. This CDR3 is 15 amino acids long. CDR3 region: CASSPGQVIQETQYF. As DNA, the CDR3 is TGTGCCAGCAGCCCGGGACAGGTTATTCAAGAGACCCAGTACTTC. Full variable domain (rest looked up from reference TRBV7-3 and TRBJ2-5): GAGVSQTPSNKVTEKGKYVELRCDPISGHTALYWYRQSLGQGPEFLIYFQGTGAADDSGLPNDRFFAVRPEGSVSTLKIQRTERGDSAVYLCASSPGQVIQETQYFGPGTRLLVL.

The V gene is TRBV5-1, the J gene TRBJ2-3; D is possibly TRBD1 (5 bases). There are 14 residues in the CDR3. Trimming pared 10 bases from V and 1 base from J, leaving 16 bases between. Germline values: CDR1 SGHRS, CDR2 YFSETQ. CDR3 protein: CASQSLGGTDTQYF. Written as DNA, the CDR3 is TGCGCCTCCCAGTCCTTAGGGGGCACAGATACGCAGTATTTT.

Only a few counts were recorded for this clonotype. This chain links TRBV7-6 with TRBJ2-5; D gene ambiguous. The germline gives CDR1 SGHVS, CDR2 FNYEAQ. The CDR3 loop spans 14 amino acids. V lost 2 bases and J 0 bases, leaving 7 bases between the germline ends. CDR3 amino acids: CASSLTVNQETQYF. The CDR3 bases are TGTGCCAGCAGCTTAACAGTTAACCAAGAGACCCAGTACTTC.

The chain employs TRBV5-1 and TRBJ2-4, with D possibly being TRBD2 (5 bases). This CDR3 region has 17 residues. Trimming shortened V by 3 bases and J by 0 bases, and 16 bases separated the two germline ends. From germline, CDR1 is SGHRS and CDR2 YFSETQ. The CDR3 DNA is TGCGCCAGCAGCTCCCCCGCGGGCCGGCTAGCCAAAAACATTCAGTACTTC. It codes for CASSSPAGRLAKNIQYF.

The V and J genes are TRBV3-1 and TRBJ2-3, with TRBD1 identical over 8 bases. This CDR3 region has 15 residues. The V and J ends lost 1 base and 0 bases, in that order; junction bases with no gene match: 0. Germline-derived CDR1 and CDR2 are LGHDT and YNNKEL (reference sequence). CDR3 coding DNA: TGTGCCAGCAGCCAAGGGGACAGGAGCACAGATACGCAGTATTTT. Its translation is CASSQGDRSTDTQYF.

This chain joins TRBV28 and TRBJ2-7; D could derive from TRBD1 or TRBD2 (5 bases each). CDR1 and CDR2 (germline): MDHEN, SYDVKM. The CDR3 spans 14 residues. Trimming removed 7 bases from V and 4 bases from J, with 17 bases in between. The CDR3 bases are TGTGCCAGCACCCCAGGGACCCTCCTTTACGAGCAGTACGTC. Protein sequence: CASTPGTLLYEQYV.

This clonotype was seen at least ten times. The rearrangement joins TRBV3-1 to TRBJ1-4; D gene ambiguous. Germline V lookup: CDR1 LGHDT, CDR2 YNNKEL (reference sequence). This CDR3 has 15 residues. Deletions cut 0 bases from V and 7 bases from J, with 12 bases between. The CDR3 DNA reads TGTGCCAGCAGCCAAGATTCGCAGGATACTGAAAAACTGTTTTTT. This translates into CASSQDSQDTEKLFF.

The sample holds a few counts of this clonotype. The rearrangement uses TRBV5-1 and TRBJ2-5; D unclear. The CDR3 is 12 amino acids. The germline V gene encodes CDR1 SGHRS and CDR2 YFSETQ. V lost 2 bases and J 7 bases, leaving 9 bases between the germline ends. CDR3 region: CASSLLSGTQYF. As DNA, the CDR3 is TGCGCCAGCAGCTTATTGAGTGGGACCCAGTACTTC.

This clonotype was detected only a few times. This chain uses TRBV30 with TRBJ2-3; a possible D gene is TRBD2 (6 bases). Trimming pared 3 bases from V and 0 bases from J, leaving 16 bases between. The germline CDR1 and CDR2 sequences are GTSNPN and SVGIG (reference sequence). This CDR3 comprises 16 residues. This chain's CDR3 is CAWSFPSAPSTDTQYF. CDR3 sequence (DNA): TGTGCCTGGAGCTTCCCTAGCGCTCCTAGCACAGATACGCAGTATTTT. The full variable domain, its missing parts supplied by reference TRBV30 and TRBJ2-3, is SQTIHQWPATLVQPVGSPLSLECTVEGTSNPNLYWYRQAAGRGLQLLFYSVGIGQISSEVPQNLSASRPQDRQFILSSKKLLLSDSGFYLCAWSFPSAPSTDTQYFGPGTRLTVL.

This clonotype was seen only a few times. The genes are TRBV11-2 and TRBJ1-6, with 8 bases lining up with TRBD1. Germline CDR1 and CDR2: SGHAT and FQNNGV. CDR3 length: 14 amino acids. V was clipped by 6 bases and J by 10 bases; unmatched bases: 8. CDR3 residues: CASRPDREGSPLHF. CDR3 bases: TGTGCCAGCAGGCCGGACAGGGAAGGGTCACCCCTCCACTTT.

The chain couples TRBV7-2 to TRBJ1-1; TRBD1 might be the D (5 bases). Germline V gives CDR1 SGHTA, CDR2 FQGNSA. The CDR3 consists of 15 residues. The V end was cut by 1 base, the J end by 3 bases, with 12 bases between. The chain's CDR3 is CASSLVRDRYTEAFF. As DNA, the CDR3 is TGTGCCAGCAGCTTAGTGCGGGACCGGTACACTGAAGCTTTCTTT.

The chain is built from TRBV6-5 and TRBJ1-1; D is unclear. There are 17 residues in the CDR3. Germline V gene lookup returns CDR1 MNHEY and CDR2 SVGAGI. Trimming took off 2 bases at V and 0 bases at J, with 16 bases between the two ends. Here the CDR3 reads CASSYGLADLMNTEAFF. The CDR3 coding sequence is TGTGCCAGCAGTTACGGGCTGGCTGACTTAATGAACACTGAAGCTTTCTTT.

The chain couples TRBV15 to TRBJ1-5, with 8 bases aligning to TRBD1. Looked up from germline, CDR1 is LNHNV and CDR2 is YYDKDF (reference sequence). This CDR3 has 15 residues. Trimming took 0 bases from V and 4 from J; bases not matched to a gene: 2. The CDR3 nucleotides read TGTGCCACCAGCAGAGAAAGACAGGGGAATCAGCCCCAGCATTTT. This gives the protein CATSRERQGNQPQHF.

There are a few counts of this clonotype. The chain recombines TRBV18 with TRBJ2-1; D is undetermined. Germline V gives CDR1 KGHSH, CDR2 LQKENI. The CDR3 runs to 13 residues. The V and J ends lost 3 bases and 5 bases respectively, with 8 bases between them. DNA for the CDR3: TGTGCCAGCTCACCTAGGCACAACAATGAGCAGTTCTTC. Amino acid sequence: CASSPRHNNEQFF. Looking up the rest from reference TRBV18 and TRBJ2-1 gives the full variable domain: NAGVMQNPRHLVRRRGQEARLRCSPMKGHSHVYWYRQLPEEGLKFMVYLQKENIIDESGMPKERFSAEFPKEGPSILRIQQVVRGDSAAYFCASSPRHNNEQFFGPGTRLTVL.

The chain recombines TRBV30 with TRBJ2-7, with D tentatively TRBD1 (5 bases). Germline CDR1 reads GTSNPN; CDR2 reads SVGIG (reference sequence). The ends were cut back, 1 base at V and 1 base at J, with 8 bases in the middle. The CDR3 covers 13 residues. CDR3 nucleotide sequence: TGTGCCTGGAGTGACAGGCGGTCCTACGAGCAGTACTTC. It codes for CAWSDRRSYEQYF. Variable domain in full (rest from reference TRBV30 and TRBJ2-7): SQTIHQWPATLVQPVGSPLSLECTVEGTSNPNLYWYRQAAGRGLQLLFYSVGIGQISSEVPQNLSASRPQDRQFILSSKKLLLSDSGFYLCAWSDRRSYEQYFGPGTRLTVT.

The gene calls are TRBV4-3 and TRBJ2-2; D not certain. Trimming stripped 3 bases from V and 0 bases from J, with 5 bases between. CDR1 and CDR2 (germline): LGHNA, YSLEER. CDR3 length equals 14 residues. The CDR3 DNA is TGCGCCAGCAGCCATCCGCCGAACACCGGGGAGCTGTTTTTT. It is translated as CASSHPPNTGELFF.

V gene TRBV29-1 combines with J gene TRBJ2-4; D perhaps matches TRBD2 (5 bases). This CDR3 region has 13 residues. CDR1 and CDR2 (germline): SQVTM, ANQGSEA. The V and J ends lost 8 bases and 2 bases respectively, with 13 bases between them. The CDR3 is CSFREQSKNIQYF. Written as DNA, the CDR3 is TGCAGCTTTCGGGAACAGTCCAAAAACATTCAGTACTTC. The entire variable domain, with the rest obtained from reference TRBV29-1 and TRBJ2-4, is as follows: SAVISQKPSRDICQRGTSLTIQCQVDSQVTMMFWYRQQPGQSLTLIATANQGSEATYESGFVIDKFPISRPNLTFSTLTVSNMSPEDSSIYLCSFREQSKNIQYFGAGTRLSVL.

This clonotype was counted at least ten times. The V and J genes are TRBV18 and TRBJ1-5, with D perhaps matching TRBD1 (5 bases). This CDR3 spans 13 amino acids. Trimming shortened V by 8 bases and J by 3 bases, and 11 bases separated the two germline ends. In germline, CDR1 is KGHSH, CDR2 LQKENI. CDR3 bases: TGTGCCAGCAGCCCGGGACCCAATCAGCCCCAGCATTTT. Its translation: CASSPGPNQPQHF.

The V call is TRBV6-5, the J call TRBJ1-1; D remains unclear. Per the germline V gene, CDR1 is MNHEY and CDR2 is SVGAGI. Trimming removed 0 bases from V and 1 base from J, with 9 bases in between. The CDR3 is 15 amino acids. Written as DNA, the CDR3 is TGTGCCAGCAGTTACTCGGCCCGTTCGAACACTGAAGCTTTCTTT. Translated, it gives CASSYSARSNTEAFF.

In this sample, this clonotype turned up a few times. The rearrangement joins TRBV27 to TRBJ2-3, with 9 bases identical to TRBD2. Trimming took 0 bases from V and 1 from J; bases not matched to a gene: 2. The V gene's germline CDR1 is MNHEY and CDR2 SMNVEV (reference sequence). The CDR3 spans 16 residues. CDR3 DNA sequence: TGTGCCAGCAGTTTATCGGCTAGCGGGGGCACAGATACGCAGTATTTT. It codes for CASSLSASGGTDTQYF.

As for this clonotype: The junction departs from the called germline gene at one end, perhaps through a read error. The chain links TRBV5-1 to TRBJ2-2, with D possibly TRBD1 on 6 matching bases. This CDR3 comprises 14 residues. Per the germline V gene, CDR1 is SGHRS and CDR2 is YFSETQ. CDR3 sequence: CACSVYRVPGELFF. The DNA of the CDR3 is TGCGCCTGCAGCGTCTACAGGGTCCCCGGGGAGCTGTTTTTT.

The sample holds many counts of this clonotype. The chain couples TRBV4-3 to TRBJ2-3; no definite D call. V was cut by 8 bases and J by 6 bases, with 15 bases left in between. Germline CDR1 LGHNA, CDR2 YSLEER. The CDR3 extends over 13 amino acids. This CDR3 reads CASAGAHRDTQYF. The CDR3 nucleotides read TGCGCCAGCGCCGGTGCCCATCGGGATACGCAGTATTTT.